This T cell receptor (beta chain) was documented in a study of blood T cells in healthy people across ages. In the study overall: Capturing about one barcoded beta molecule per two T cells was achieved by template switching.

A second PCR of roughly 7 to 11 cycles used a sample-barcoded 5' primer and a J-beta primer mix. Each cDNA molecule received a tag from a template-switch adaptor that had 12 random nucleotides. From the 5' RACE reads, TCRdb called clonotypes with MiXCR, one entry per CDR3 protein. This table has around 1,800,000 distinct CDR3 sequences, about 39% appearing once. The CDR3 extends over 16 amino acids. With 3 bases clipped from V and 4 bases from J, the junction kept 4 bases outside the gene matches. Every sample yielded at least 6 million isolated PBMCs. General study results and limits: Aged donors had fewer naive CD4+ cells and lower diversity than long-lived donors.

Remarks on this clonotype: The antigen remains undetermined.

The specimen sequenced was blood. The sequence was collected from a human donor in good health. The V call is TRBV12-3 or TRBV12-4, the J call TRBJ2-3; 13 bases are shared with TRBD2. The CDR3 coding sequence is TGTGCCAGCAGTTTGGGACTAGCGGGGTTCGCAGATACGCAGTATTTT. This sequence encodes CASSLGLAGFADTQYF.